This T cell receptor beta chain comes out of a study of regulatory T cells in long-lasting Graves disease. The study, taken as a whole, reports: Under persistent disease, TRBV28, TRBJ1-2 and TRBJ2-5 were used preferentially.

Both iRepertoire HTBI primers and Arm-PCR of CDR3 regions were used to build the TCR beta libraries. In the authors' workflow: Spanning all samples, the identified segments comprised about 62 TRBV and around 13 TRBJ. TCRdb analysed the multiplex PCR reads with MiXCR anew, one entry per CDR3 protein. The authors' filters were not applied to this entry. Among 550,000 to 650,000 distinct CDR3 sequences listed, 15% to 20% were seen once. This clonotype has at least ten counts. Its matching antigen is unknown. The sample's time point: newly diagnosed GD, antithyroid drugs for less than 3 months. There was RNA extracted from PBMCs, and the TCR library was made from it. The germline gives CDR1 MNHEY, CDR2 SVGAGI. The length of the CDR3 is 14 residues. Trimming removed 4 bases at V and 1 base at J, with 10 bases between. This same sample was also part of a study on T cells in Graves' hyperthyroidism and ophthalmopathy. That report notes: A patient was excluded if there was uncontrolled infection, other autoimmune disease, pregnancy or lactation.

The chain links TRBV6-5 to TRBJ2-5; D unclear. The source is a young man with Graves disease. This material consisted of peripheral blood mononuclear cells (PBMCs), taken at new diagnosis, from a patient treated with antithyroid drugs. CDR3 sequence reads: CASSSWPVQETQYF. In DNA form, the CDR3 reads TGTGCCAGCAGTTCGTGGCCCGTCCAAGAGACCCAGTACTTC.